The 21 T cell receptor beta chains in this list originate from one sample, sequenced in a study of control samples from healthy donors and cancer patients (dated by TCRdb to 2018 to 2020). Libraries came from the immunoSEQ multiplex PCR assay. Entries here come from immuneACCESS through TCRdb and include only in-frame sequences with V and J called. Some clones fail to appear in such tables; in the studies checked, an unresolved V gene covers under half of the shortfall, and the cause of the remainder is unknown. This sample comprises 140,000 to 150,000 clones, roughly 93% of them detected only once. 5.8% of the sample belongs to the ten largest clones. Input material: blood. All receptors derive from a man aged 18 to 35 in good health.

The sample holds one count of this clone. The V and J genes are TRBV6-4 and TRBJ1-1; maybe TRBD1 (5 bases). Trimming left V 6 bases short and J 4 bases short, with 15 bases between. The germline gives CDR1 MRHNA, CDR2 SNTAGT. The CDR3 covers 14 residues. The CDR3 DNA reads TGTGCCAGCAGCCCTTACGGCCAGGGCACTGAAGCTTTCTTT. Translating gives CASSPYGQGTEAFF.

CDR3 loop: CASSLSGLKPQHF. The CDR3, as DNA: TGTGCCAGCAGTTTGTCCGGTTTGAAGCCCCAGCATTTT. The rearrangement uses TRBV12-3 or TRBV12-4 and TRBJ1-5; D ambiguous. This CDR3 comprises 13 residues. V was pared by 3 bases and J by 8 bases, with 11 bases between.

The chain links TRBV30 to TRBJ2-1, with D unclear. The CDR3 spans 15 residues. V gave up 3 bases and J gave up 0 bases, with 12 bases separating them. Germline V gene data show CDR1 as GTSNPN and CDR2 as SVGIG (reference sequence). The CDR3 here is CAWSPDWSSYNEQFF. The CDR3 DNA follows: TGTGCCTGGAGCCCAGACTGGAGCTCCTACAATGAGCAGTTCTTC.

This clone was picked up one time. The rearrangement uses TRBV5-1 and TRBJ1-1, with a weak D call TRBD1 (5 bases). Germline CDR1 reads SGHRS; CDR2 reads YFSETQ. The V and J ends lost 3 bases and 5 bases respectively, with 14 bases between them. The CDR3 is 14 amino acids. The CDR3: CASSSGTGGTEAFF. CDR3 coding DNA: TGCGCCAGCAGCTCCGGGACGGGTGGGACTGAAGCTTTCTTT.

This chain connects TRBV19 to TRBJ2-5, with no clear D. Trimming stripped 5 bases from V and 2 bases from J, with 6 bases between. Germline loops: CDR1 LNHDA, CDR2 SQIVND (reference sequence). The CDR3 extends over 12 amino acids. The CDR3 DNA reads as TGTGCCAGTAGTTCATGGCAAGAGACCCAGTACTTC. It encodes CASSSWQETQYF.

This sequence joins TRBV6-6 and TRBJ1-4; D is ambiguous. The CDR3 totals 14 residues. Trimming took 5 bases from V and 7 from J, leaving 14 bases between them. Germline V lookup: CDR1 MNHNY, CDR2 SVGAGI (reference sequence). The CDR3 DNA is TGTGCCAGCAGTCCCCTAGCGGCAACTGAAAAACTGTTTTTT. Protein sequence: CASSPLAATEKLFF.

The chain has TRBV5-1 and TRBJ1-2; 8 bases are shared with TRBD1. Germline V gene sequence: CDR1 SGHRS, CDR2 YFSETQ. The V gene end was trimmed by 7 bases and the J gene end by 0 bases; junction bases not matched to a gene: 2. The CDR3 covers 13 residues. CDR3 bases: TGCGCCAGCGGGACAGGCCCTAACTATGGCTACACCTTC. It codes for CASGTGPNYGYTF.

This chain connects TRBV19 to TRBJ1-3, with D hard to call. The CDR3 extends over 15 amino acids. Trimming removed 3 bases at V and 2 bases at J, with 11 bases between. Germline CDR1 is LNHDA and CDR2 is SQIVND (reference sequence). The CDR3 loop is CASSIRGETGNTIYF. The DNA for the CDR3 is TGTGCCAGTAGTATTCGTGGGGAAACTGGAAACACCATATATTTT.

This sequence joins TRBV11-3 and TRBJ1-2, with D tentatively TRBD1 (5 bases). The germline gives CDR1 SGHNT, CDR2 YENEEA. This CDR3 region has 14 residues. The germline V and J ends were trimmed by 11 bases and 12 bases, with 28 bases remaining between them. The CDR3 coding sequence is TGTGCCGGCGATGGGGGGAGGCGATTGGTAGATAACACCTTC. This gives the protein CAGDGGRRLVDNTF.

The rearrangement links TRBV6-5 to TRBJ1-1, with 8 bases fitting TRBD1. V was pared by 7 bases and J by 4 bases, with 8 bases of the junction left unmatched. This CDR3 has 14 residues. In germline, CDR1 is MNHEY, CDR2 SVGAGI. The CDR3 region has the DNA TGTGCCAGCACTGTGACAGGGGACGGCACTGAAGCTTTCTTT. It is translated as CASTVTGDGTEAFF.

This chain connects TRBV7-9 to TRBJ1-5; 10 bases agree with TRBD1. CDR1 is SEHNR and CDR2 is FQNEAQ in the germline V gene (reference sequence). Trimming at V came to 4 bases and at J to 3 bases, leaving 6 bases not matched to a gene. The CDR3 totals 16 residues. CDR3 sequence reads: CASSSHGTGDNQPQHF. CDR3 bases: TGTGCCAGCAGCTCACACGGGACAGGGGACAATCAGCCCCAGCATTTT.

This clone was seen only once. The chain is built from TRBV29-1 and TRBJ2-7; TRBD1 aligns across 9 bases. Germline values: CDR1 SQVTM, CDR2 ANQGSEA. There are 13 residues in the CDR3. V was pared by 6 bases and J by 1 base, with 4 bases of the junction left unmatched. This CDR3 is CSVLGTGSYEQYF. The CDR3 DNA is TGCAGCGTGCTCGGGACAGGGTCCTACGAGCAGTACTTC.

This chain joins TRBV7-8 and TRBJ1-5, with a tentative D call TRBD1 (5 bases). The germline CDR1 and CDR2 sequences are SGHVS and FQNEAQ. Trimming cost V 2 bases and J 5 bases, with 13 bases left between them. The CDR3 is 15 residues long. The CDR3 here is CASSLRRGLDQPQHF. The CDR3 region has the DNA TGTGCCAGCAGCTTAAGAAGGGGTTTGGATCAGCCCCAGCATTTT.

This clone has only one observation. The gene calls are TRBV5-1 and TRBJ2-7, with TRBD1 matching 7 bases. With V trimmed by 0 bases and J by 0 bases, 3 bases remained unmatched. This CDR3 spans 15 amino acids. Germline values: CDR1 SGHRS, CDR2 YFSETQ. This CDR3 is CASSLGPGGSYEQYF. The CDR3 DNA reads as TGCGCCAGCAGCTTGGGGCCAGGGGGCTCCTACGAGCAGTACTTC.

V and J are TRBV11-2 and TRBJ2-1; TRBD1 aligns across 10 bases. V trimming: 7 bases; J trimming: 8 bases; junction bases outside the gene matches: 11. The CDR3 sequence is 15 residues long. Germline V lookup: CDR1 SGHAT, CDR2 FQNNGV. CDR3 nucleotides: TGTGCCAGCAACCCAGGGGGGACAGGGGTTTATGAGCAGTTCTTC. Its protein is CASNPGGTGVYEQFF.

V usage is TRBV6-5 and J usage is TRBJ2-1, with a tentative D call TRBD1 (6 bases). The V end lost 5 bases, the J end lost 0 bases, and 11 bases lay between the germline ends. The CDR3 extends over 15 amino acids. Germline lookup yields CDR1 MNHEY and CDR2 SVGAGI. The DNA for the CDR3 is TGTGCCAGCAGTCGTACAGGGAGCTCCTACAATGAGCAGTTCTTC. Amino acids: CASSRTGSSYNEQFF.

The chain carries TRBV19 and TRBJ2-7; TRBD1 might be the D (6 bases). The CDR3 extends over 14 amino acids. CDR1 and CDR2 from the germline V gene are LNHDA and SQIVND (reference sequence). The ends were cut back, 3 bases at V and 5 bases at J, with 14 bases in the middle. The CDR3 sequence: CASSIWGLDDEQYF. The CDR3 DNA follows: TGTGCCAGTAGTATCTGGGGGCTCGACGACGAGCAGTACTTC.

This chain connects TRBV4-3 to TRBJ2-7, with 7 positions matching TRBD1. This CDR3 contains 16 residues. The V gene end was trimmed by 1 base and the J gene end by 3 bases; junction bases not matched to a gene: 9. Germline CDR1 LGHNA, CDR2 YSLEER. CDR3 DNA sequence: TGCGCCAGCAGCCAAGCCTGGGAAACAGGGGACTACGAGCAGTACTTC. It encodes CASSQAWETGDYEQYF.

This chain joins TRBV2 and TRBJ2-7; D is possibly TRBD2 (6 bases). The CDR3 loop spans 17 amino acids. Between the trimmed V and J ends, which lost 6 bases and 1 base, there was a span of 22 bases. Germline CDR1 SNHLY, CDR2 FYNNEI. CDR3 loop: CASSVPQRREGSYEQYF. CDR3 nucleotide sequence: TGTGCCAGCAGCGTCCCCCAACGGCGGGAAGGATCCTACGAGCAGTACTTC.

The CDR3: CASSTPVGVGTEAFF. CDR3 DNA sequence: TGTGCCAGCAGTACCCCCGTCGGGGTTGGCACTGAAGCTTTCTTT. The gene calls are TRBV6-5 and TRBJ1-1; D is unresolved. The CDR3 has 15 amino acids. V dropped 5 bases and J dropped 4 bases, with 17 bases sitting between them. CDR1 MNHEY and CDR2 SVGAGI come from the germline V gene.

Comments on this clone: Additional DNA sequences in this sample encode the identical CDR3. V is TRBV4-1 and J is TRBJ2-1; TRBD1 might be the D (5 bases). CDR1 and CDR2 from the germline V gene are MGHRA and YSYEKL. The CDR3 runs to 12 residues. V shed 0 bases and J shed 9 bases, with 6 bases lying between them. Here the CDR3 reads CASSQDRVEQFF. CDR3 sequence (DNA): TGCGCCAGCAGCCAAGACAGGGTTGAGCAGTTCTTC.